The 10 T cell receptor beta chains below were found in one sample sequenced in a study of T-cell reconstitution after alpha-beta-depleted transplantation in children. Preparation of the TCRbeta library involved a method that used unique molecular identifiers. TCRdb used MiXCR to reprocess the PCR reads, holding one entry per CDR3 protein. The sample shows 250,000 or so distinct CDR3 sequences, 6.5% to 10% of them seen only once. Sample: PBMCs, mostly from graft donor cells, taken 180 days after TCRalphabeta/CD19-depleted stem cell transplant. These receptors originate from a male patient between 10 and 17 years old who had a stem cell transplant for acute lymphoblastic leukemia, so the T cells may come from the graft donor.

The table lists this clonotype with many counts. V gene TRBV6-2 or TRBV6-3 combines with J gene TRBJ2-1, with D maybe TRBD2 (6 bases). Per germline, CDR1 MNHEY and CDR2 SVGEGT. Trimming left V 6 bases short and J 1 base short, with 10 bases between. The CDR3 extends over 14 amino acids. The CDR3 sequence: CASSRLGSYNEQFF. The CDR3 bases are TGTGCCAGCAGCCGACTAGGGTCCTACAATGAGCAGTTCTTC.

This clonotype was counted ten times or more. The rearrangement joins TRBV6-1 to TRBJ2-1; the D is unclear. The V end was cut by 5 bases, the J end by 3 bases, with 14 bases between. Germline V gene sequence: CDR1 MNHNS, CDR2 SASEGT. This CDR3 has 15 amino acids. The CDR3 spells CASSQRSTLYNEQFF. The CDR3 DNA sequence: TGTGCCAGCAGTCAGAGGTCTACCCTCTACAATGAGCAGTTCTTC.

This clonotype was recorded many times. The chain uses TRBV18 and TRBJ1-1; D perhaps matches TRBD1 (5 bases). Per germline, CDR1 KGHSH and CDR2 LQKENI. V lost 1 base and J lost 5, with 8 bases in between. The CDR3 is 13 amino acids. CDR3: CASSPQEGTEAFF. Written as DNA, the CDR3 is TGTGCCAGCTCACCACAAGAGGGGACTGAAGCTTTCTTT.

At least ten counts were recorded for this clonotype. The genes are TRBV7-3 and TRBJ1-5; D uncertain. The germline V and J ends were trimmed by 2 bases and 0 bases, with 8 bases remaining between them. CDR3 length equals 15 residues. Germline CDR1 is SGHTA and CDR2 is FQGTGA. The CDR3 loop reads CASSLWVNSNQPQHF. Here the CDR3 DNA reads TGTGCCAGCAGCTTATGGGTTAATAGCAATCAGCCCCAGCATTTT.

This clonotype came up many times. The CDR3 reads CASNFGFTEAFF. The CDR3 region has the DNA TGTGCCAGCAATTTCGGGTTTACCGAAGCTTTCTTT. The rearrangement links TRBV28 to TRBJ1-1, with unresolved D. The ends were cut back, 7 bases at V and 8 bases at J, with 14 bases in the middle. The CDR3 extends over 12 amino acids. Per the germline V gene, CDR1 is MDHEN and CDR2 is SYDVKM.

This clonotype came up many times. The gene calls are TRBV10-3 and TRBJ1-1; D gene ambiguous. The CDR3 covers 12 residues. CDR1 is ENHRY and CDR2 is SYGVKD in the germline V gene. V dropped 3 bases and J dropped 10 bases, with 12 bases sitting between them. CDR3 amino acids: CAISEGPEGAFF. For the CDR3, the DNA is TGTGCCATCAGTGAAGGCCCCGAAGGAGCTTTCTTT.

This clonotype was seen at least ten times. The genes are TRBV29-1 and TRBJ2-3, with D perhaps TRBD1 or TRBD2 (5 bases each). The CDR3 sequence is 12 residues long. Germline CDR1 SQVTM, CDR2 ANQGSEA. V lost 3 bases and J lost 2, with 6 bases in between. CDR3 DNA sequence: TGCAGCGTTGAGGGACCCACAGATACGCAGTATTTT. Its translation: CSVEGPTDTQYF.

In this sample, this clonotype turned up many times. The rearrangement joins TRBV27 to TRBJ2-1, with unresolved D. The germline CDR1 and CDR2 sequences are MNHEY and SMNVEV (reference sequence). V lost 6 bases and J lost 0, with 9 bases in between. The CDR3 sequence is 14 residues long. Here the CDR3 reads CASSRLSSYNEQFF. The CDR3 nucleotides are TGTGCCAGCAGCAGACTCAGCTCCTACAATGAGCAGTTCTTC.

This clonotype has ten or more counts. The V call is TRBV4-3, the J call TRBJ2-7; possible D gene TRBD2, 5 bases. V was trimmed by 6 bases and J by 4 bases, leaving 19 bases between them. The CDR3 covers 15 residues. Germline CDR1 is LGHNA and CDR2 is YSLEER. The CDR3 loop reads CASSPSRYRLYEQYF. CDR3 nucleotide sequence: TGCGCCAGCAGTCCTTCACGCTACAGACTATACGAGCAGTACTTC.

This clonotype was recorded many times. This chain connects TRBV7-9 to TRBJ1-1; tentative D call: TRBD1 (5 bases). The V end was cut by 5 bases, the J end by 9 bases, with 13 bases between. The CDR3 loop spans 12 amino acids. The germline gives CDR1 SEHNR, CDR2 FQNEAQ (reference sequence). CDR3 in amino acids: CASSHRDFQAFF. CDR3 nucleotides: TGTGCCAGCAGCCACCGGGACTTCCAAGCTTTCTTT.